Sequencing of this T cell receptor beta chain was carried out in a study of T-cell memory formation after mild COVID-19 (dated by TCRdb to about 2021). Regarding the complete study: TCR sequence clusters from the two donors were largely donor specific. The cohort was made up of two young adult volunteers, one female and one male, who were previously healthy. In two donors, T-cell clones that expanded and contracted after mild COVID-19 were followed by sequencing TCRalpha and TCRbeta repertoires longitudinally. Results the study describes overall, beyond this receptor: SARS-CoV-2 specificity of the second-wave clones peaking on day 37 was not confirmed. The study covered only a couple of mild cases, and larger cohorts including severe cases with pre-infection samples were considered necessary. Some responding clones were detected in pre-infection memory, suggesting pre-existing cross-reactive memory T cells joined the SARS-CoV-2 response. From day 15 to 85, contracting clones showed balanced CD4/CD8 phenotypes, whereas a second wave of clones that expanded from day 15 to 37 leaned towards CD4+. Contracting CD4+ clones appeared mostly in the CM and EM memory subsets, whereas CD8+ clones were enriched in EMRA.

The sequencer listed for this sample is Illumina NovaSeq 6000. cDNA libraries for TCRalpha and TCRbeta were prepared by 5'RACE using constant-segment primers, with sample barcodes and unique molecular identifiers added. RNA was extracted from every sample with Trizol reagent. Libraries were amplified in two PCR steps, with a second sample barcode and Illumina TruSeq adapters added in the second step. The libraries were sequenced on an Illumina NovaSeq using 2 x 150 bp paired-end reads. The original methods were these. Demultiplexing of reads and collapsing into UMI-guided consensus sequences were performed with migec v1.2.7. Using mixcr v2.1.11, UMI consensuses were aligned to TRA and TRB V and J templates and then assembled into clonotypes. A clonotype was counted as expanded or contracted only if both edgeR and NoisET called the change significant, with noise models trained on biological replicates. For edgeR calls, the thresholds were a false discovery rate-adjusted p below 0.01 and a log2 fold-change of 1. PCA with hierarchical clustering of max-normalized trajectories of the 1000 most abundant clonotypes was used as exploratory dynamics analysis. Each responding clone was given a CD4 or CD8 phenotype based on the CD4+ and CD8+ repertoires, which had been sequenced separately. In TCRdb, the public reads were trimmed at Q25 with fastp and aligned with MiXCR, with productive beta chains retained. Each CDR3 protein gets just one entry, which takes the most common genes and DNA from the rows behind it. What appears here as the V and J calls and clone size reflects TCRdb's work, not the paper's. A total of around 250,000 distinct CDR3 sequences appear in this sample, 8% to 10% of them only once. The top ten hold 22% of the sample.

This clonotype was counted between two and nine times. Its antigen is unknown. Qualities for individual bases were not recorded, and no much larger clone is one base off. Ficoll-Paque density gradient centrifugation was the method used to isolate PBMCs. The CDR3 starts with the cysteine, ends with the phenylalanine, and has 13 residues. The CDR3 DNA has 39 bases and is translated from base 1. The germline V gene gives CDR1 as LGHNA and CDR2 as YSLEER. Deletion took 1 base off V and 15 bases off J, with a span of 15 bases between the germline ends. This receptor chain uses TRBV4-3 and TRBJ1-4, and perhaps TRBD1 as D gene, on 6 matching bases. The receptor was derived from a man aged 18-30 years who had mild COVID-19 (a few samples of this study predate the infection). The sample titles of this study are shuffled in the database, so cell type and time point are left out; the donor was told from shared clones. The sample taken for sequencing was PBMCs or a T cell subset sorted from them (not recorded which). The bases read TGCGCCAGCAGCCAAGGGGAGGGGGGGTTTATGTTTTTT. This translates into CASSQGEGGFMFF.